The sequence of this TCR beta chain was determined in a study of OX40 agonist ivuxolimab in advanced cancers. Study-wide context: Patients in the trial were receiving intravenous ivuxolimab every 2 weeks, at doses of 0.01 to 10 mg/kg. Treatment received earlier with anti-PD-1, anti-PD-L1 or anti-CTLA-4 agents was allowed, and around 40% had some. Study-wide results and limits: Among T cells, CD8+ cells averaged more expanded clones than CD4+ cells.

From germline, CDR1 is SQVTM and CDR2 ANQGSEA. The CDR3 loop spans 12 amino acids. The V end was cut by 7 bases, the J end by 8 bases, with 17 bases between. Measured with immunoSEQ multiplex PCR; TCRdb has only the in-frame clones, and not every one. The table shows 100,000 to 120,000 clones, with roughly nine tenths occurring only once. At baseline, cycle 4 day 1, and cycle 7 day 1, blood was sampled. Notes on this clone: What it recognizes is unknown.

The V and J genes are TRBV29-1 and TRBJ1-1, with D perhaps matching TRBD1 (5 bases). This sequence originates from an adult with an advanced solid tumor such as melanoma, head and neck, liver or kidney cancer. The sequenced sample was CD4+ or CD8+ T cells sorted from blood, obtained in a trial of the OX40 agonist ivuxolimab. The chain's CDR3 is CSGLKGWGEAFF. The CDR3 nucleotides are TGCAGCGGCCTGAAGGGATGGGGGGAAGCTTTCTTT.